Listed here are 8 T cell receptor beta chains from one sample, sequenced in a study of patients and donors after allogeneic stem cell transplantation. Via MiXCR, TCRdb re-called the RT-PCR reads, giving one row per CDR3 protein. The sample shows some 31,000 distinct CDR3 sequences, around 35% of them seen only once. The sample was blood, either unsorted or a sorted T cell fraction (not recorded which). Receptors originate from a human donor who was either an allogeneic HSCT recipient or a stem cell or donor lymphocyte infusion donor (not recorded which). It is not recorded whose cells these are; they may come from a transplant donor.

The chain carries TRBV4-2 and TRBJ1-3; D uncertain. Deletions cut 3 bases from V and 0 bases from J, with 12 bases between. Germline lookup yields CDR1 LGHNA and CDR2 YNFKEQ. This CDR3 has 16 amino acids. The CDR3 coding sequence is TGTGCCAGCAGCCAGAAAGGATACAGCTCTGGAAACACCATATATTTT. Translation: CASSQKGYSSGNTIYF.

V is TRBV6-2 or TRBV6-3 and J is TRBJ1-1, with a weak D call TRBD1 (5 bases). In germline, CDR1 is MNHEY, CDR2 SVGEGT. CDR3 length: 14 residues. V was pared by 3 bases and J by 4 bases, with 12 bases between. CDR3 in DNA: TGTGCCAGCAGTTATGCCCCAGGGTTCACTGAAGCTTTCTTT. Translation: CASSYAPGFTEAFF.

This sequence joins TRBV3-1 and TRBJ1-1; 10 bases are shared with TRBD1. The V gene's germline CDR1 is LGHDT and CDR2 YNNKEL (reference sequence). V shed 1 base and J 5 bases; nucleotides not matched to a gene: 7. The CDR3 spans 16 residues. As DNA, the CDR3 is TGTGCCAGCAGCCAAGTGGCGGGGACAGGGGCAACTGAAGCTTTCTTT. It encodes CASSQVAGTGATEAFF.

The V and J genes are TRBV7-2 and TRBJ1-5; D is perhaps TRBD1 (6 bases). The CDR3 length is 15 residues. Germline-derived CDR1 and CDR2 are SGHTA and FQGNSA. V lost 5 bases, J lost 1 base, and 12 bases lay in between. The CDR3 protein is CASSRRGGSNQPQHF. Here the CDR3 DNA reads TGTGCCAGCAGCCGGCGCGGGGGCAGCAATCAGCCCCAGCATTTT.

The rearrangement joins TRBV11-1 to TRBJ2-3, with unresolved D. This CDR3 is 13 amino acids long. Trimming took off 2 bases at V and 1 base at J, with 4 bases between the two ends. Germline V CDR1 and CDR2: SGHAT, FQDESV (reference sequence). The CDR3: CASSLSGTDTQYF. The CDR3 DNA follows: TGTGCCAGCAGCTTATCAGGCACAGATACGCAGTATTTT.

This chain uses TRBV7-2 with TRBJ2-5; tentative D call: TRBD2 (6 bases). Trimming shortened V by 5 bases and J by 4 bases, and 14 bases separated the two germline ends. The CDR3 runs 14 residues. The germline V gene has CDR1 SGHTA and CDR2 FQGNSA. CDR3 region: CASSPNLGGETQYF. The DNA of the CDR3 is TGTGCCAGCAGCCCAAACTTGGGGGGAGAGACCCAGTACTTC.

V gene TRBV6-6 combines with J gene TRBJ1-2, with D maybe TRBD1 (6 bases). The germline CDR1 and CDR2 sequences are MNHNY and SVGAGI (reference sequence). CDR3 length: 14 amino acids. Trimming cost V 4 bases and J 8 bases, with 17 bases left between them. The CDR3 region is CASSWTGGNRGYTF. CDR3 DNA: TGTGCCAGCAGTTGGACCGGGGGCAATCGGGGCTACACCTTC.

The sample holds many counts of this clonotype. The rearrangement uses TRBV4-2 and TRBJ1-1, with a tentative D call TRBD1 (5 bases). V lost 2 bases and J lost 2, with 12 bases in between. This CDR3 has 15 residues. Germline CDR1 is LGHNA and CDR2 is YNFKEQ. The CDR3: CASSQQPGRNTEAFF. In DNA, the CDR3 is TGTGCCAGCAGCCAACAACCGGGGCGAAACACTGAAGCTTTCTTT.